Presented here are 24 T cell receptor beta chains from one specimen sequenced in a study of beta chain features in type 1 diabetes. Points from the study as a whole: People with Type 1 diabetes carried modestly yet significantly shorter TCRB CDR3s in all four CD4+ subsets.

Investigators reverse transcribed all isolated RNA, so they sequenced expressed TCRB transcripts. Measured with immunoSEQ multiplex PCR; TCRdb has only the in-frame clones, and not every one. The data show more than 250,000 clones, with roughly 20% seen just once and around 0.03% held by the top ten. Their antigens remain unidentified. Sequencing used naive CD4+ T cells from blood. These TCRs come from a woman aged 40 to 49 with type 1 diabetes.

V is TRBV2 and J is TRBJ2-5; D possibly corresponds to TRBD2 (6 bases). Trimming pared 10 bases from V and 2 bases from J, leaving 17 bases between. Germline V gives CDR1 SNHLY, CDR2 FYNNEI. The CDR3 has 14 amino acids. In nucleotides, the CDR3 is TGTGCCACCAGACTAGGCGGAGGACAAGAGACCCAGTACTTC. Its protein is CATRLGGGQETQYF.

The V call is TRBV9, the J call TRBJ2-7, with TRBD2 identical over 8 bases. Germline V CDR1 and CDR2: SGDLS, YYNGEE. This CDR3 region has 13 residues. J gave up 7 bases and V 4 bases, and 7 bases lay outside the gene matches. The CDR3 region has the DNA TGTGCCAGCAGCCGGGGGGGGGAACGAGAGCAGTACTTC. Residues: CASSRGGEREQYF.

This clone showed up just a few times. The CDR3 DNA follows: TGCAGCGTCCACAGGGGGCTCGGCTATGGCTACACCTTC. It encodes CSVHRGLGYGYTF. The gene calls are TRBV29-1 and TRBJ1-2, with 9 bases lining up with TRBD1. CDR3 length equals 13 residues. The germline CDR1 and CDR2 sequences are SQVTM and ANQGSEA. With V trimmed by 6 bases and J by 4 bases, 6 bases remained unmatched.

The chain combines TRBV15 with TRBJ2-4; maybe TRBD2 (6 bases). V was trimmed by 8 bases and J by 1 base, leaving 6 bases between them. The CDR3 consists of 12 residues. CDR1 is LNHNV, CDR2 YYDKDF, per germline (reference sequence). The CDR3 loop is CATGGAKNIQYF. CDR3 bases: TGTGCCACCGGAGGGGCCAAAAACATTCAGTACTTC.

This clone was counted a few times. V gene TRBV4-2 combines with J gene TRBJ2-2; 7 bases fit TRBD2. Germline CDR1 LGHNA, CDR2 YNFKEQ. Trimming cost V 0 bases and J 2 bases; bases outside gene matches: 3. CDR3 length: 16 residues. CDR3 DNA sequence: TGTGCCAGCAGCCAAGAAGCTAGCGGAAACACCGGGGAGCTGTTTTTT. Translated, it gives CASSQEASGNTGELFF.

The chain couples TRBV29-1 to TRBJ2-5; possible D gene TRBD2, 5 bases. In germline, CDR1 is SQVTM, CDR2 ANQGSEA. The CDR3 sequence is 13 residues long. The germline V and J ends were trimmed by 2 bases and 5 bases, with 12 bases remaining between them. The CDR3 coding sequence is TGCAGCGTTGAAATGTCCCCGGGGGAGACCCAGTACTTC. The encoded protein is CSVEMSPGETQYF. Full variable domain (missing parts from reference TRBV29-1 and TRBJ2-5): SAVISQKPSRDICQRGTSLTIQCQVDSQVTMMFWYRQQPGQSLTLIATANQGSEATYESGFVIDKFPISRPNLTFSTLTVSNMSPEDSSIYLCSVEMSPGETQYFGPGTRLLVL.

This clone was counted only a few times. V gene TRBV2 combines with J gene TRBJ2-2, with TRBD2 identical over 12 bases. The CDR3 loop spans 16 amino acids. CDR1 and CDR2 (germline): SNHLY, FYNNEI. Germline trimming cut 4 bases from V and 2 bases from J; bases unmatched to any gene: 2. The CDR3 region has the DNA TGTGCCAGCAGTGGACTAGCGGGAGTAAACACCGGGGAGCTGTTTTTT. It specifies CASSGLAGVNTGELFF.

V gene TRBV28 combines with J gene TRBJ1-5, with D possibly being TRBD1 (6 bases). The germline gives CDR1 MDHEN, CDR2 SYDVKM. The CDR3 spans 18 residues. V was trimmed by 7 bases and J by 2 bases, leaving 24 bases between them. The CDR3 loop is CASTPGVSGAWGNQPQHF. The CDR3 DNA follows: TGTGCCAGCACCCCCGGGGTGTCAGGGGCATGGGGCAATCAGCCCCAGCATTTT.

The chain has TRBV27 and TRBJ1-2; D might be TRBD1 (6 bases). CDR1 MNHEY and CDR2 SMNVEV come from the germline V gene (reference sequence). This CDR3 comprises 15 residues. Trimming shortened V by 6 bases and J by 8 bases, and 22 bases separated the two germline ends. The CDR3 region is CASRLQGPILEGYTF. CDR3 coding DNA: TGTGCCAGCAGACTACAGGGTCCCATCCTTGAAGGCTACACCTTC.

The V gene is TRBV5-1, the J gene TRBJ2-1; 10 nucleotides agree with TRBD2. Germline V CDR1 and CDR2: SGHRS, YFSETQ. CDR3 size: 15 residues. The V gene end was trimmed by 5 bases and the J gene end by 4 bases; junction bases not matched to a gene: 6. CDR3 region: CASSTTSGPYNEQFF. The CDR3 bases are TGCGCCAGCAGTACGACTAGCGGGCCATACAATGAGCAGTTCTTC. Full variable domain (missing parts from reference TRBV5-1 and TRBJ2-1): KAGVTQTPRYLIKTRGQQVTLSCSPISGHRSVSWYQQTPGQGLQFLFEYFSETQRNKGNFPGRFSGRQFSNSRSEMNVSTLELGDSALYLCASSTTSGPYNEQFFGPGTRLTVL.

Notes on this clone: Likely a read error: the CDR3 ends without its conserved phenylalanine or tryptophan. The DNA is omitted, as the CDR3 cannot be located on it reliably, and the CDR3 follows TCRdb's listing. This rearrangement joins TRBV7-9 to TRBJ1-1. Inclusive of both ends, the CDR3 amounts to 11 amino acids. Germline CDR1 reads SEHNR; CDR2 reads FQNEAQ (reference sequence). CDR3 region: CASSFAGGIEL.

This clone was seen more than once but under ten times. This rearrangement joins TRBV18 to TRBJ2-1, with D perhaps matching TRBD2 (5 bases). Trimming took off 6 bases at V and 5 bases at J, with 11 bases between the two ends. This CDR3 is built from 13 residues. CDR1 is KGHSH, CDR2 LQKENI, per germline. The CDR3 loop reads CASSRGTNNEQFF. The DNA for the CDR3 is TGTGCCAGCTCTCGGGGTACTAACAATGAGCAGTTCTTC.

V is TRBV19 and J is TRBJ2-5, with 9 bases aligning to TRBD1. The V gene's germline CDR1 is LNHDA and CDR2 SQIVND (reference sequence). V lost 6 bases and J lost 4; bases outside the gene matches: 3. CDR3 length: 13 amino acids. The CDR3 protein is CASSPQGAETQYF. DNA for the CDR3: TGTGCCAGTAGCCCACAGGGGGCAGAGACCCAGTACTTC.

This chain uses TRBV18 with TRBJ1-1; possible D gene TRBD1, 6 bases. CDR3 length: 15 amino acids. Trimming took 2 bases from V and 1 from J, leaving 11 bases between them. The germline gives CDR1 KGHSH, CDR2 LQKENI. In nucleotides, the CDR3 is TGTGCCAGCTCACCAATAAGGACAGAGAACACTGAAGCTTTCTTT. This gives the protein CASSPIRTENTEAFF.

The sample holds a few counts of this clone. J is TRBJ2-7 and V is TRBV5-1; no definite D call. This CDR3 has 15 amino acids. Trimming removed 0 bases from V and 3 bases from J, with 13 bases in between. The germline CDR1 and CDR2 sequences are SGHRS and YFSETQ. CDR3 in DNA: TGCGCCAGCAGCTTGGGCCCCAAGCTCGGCTACGAGCAGTACTTC. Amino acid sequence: CASSLGPKLGYEQYF.

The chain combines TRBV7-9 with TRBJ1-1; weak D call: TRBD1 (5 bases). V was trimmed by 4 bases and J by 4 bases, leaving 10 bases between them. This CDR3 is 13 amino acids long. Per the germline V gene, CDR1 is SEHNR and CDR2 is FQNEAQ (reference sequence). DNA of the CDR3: TGTGCCAGCAGCTCCTCAGGGATCACTGAAGCTTTCTTT. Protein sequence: CASSSSGITEAFF. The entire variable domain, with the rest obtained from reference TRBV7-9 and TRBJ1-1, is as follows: DTGVSQNPRHKITKRGQNVTFRCDPISEHNRLYWYRQTLGQGPEFLTYFQNEAQLEKSRLLSDRFSAERPKGSFSTLEIQRTEQGDSAMYLCASSSSGITEAFFGQGTRLTVV.

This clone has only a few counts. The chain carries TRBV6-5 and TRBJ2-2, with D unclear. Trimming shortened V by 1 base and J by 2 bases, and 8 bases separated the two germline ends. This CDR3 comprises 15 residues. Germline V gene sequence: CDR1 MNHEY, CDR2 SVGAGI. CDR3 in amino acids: CASSYWRPNTGELFF. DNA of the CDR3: TGTGCCAGCAGTTACTGGCGGCCCAACACCGGGGAGCTGTTTTTT.

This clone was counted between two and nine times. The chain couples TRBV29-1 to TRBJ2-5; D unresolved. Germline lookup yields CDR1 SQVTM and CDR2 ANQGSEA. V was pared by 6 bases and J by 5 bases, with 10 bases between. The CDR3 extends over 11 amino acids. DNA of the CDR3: TGCAGCGTCCAAGCCGGGGAGACCCAGTACTTC. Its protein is CSVQAGETQYF.

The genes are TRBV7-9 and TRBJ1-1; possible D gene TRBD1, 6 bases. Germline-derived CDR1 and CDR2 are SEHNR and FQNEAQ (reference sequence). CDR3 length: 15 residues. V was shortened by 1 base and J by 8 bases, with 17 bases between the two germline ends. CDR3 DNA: TGTGCCAGCAGCTTAGTGGCGGGGGCAGGTGGGGAAGCTTTCTTT. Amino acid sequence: CASSLVAGAGGEAFF.

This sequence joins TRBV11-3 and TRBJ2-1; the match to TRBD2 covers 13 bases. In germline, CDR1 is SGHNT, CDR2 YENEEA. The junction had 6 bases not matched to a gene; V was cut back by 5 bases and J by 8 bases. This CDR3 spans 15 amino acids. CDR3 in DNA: TGTGCCAGCAGCCCCGGGACTAGCGGGGACGATGAGCAGTTCTTC. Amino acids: CASSPGTSGDDEQFF.

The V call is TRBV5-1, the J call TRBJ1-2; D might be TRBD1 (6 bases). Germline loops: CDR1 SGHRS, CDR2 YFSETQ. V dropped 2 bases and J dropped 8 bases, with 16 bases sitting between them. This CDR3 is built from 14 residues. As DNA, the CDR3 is TGCGCCAGCAGCTTCGGCCAGGGGTGGGACGGCTACACCTTC. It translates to CASSFGQGWDGYTF.

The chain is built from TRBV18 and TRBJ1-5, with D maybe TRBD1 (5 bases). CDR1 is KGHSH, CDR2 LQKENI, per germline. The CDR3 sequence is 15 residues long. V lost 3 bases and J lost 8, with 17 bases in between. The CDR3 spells CASSPSTGDWEPQHF. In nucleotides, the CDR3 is TGTGCCAGCTCACCGTCAACCGGGGACTGGGAGCCCCAGCATTTT. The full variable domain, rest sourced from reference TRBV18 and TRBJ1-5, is NAGVMQNPRHLVRRRGQEARLRCSPMKGHSHVYWYRQLPEEGLKFMVYLQKENIIDESGMPKERFSAEFPKEGPSILRIQQVVRGDSAAYFCASSPSTGDWEPQHFGDGTRLSIL.

CDR3 residues: CSVGGDEQYF. The CDR3 region has the DNA TGCAGCGTTGGGGGCGACGAGCAGTACTTC. The chain couples TRBV29-1 to TRBJ2-7; D possibly corresponds to TRBD1 (5 bases). V was trimmed by 4 bases and J by 5 bases, leaving 6 bases between them. The CDR3 sequence is 10 residues long. The germline V gene encodes CDR1 SQVTM and CDR2 ANQGSEA.

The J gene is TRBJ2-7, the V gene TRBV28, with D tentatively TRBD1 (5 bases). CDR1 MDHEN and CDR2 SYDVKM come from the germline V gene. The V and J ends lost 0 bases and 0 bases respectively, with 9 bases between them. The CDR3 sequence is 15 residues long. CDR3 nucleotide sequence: TGTGCCAGCAGTTTATGGCTCAGGGACTCCTACGAGCAGTACTTC. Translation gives CASSLWLRDSYEQYF.